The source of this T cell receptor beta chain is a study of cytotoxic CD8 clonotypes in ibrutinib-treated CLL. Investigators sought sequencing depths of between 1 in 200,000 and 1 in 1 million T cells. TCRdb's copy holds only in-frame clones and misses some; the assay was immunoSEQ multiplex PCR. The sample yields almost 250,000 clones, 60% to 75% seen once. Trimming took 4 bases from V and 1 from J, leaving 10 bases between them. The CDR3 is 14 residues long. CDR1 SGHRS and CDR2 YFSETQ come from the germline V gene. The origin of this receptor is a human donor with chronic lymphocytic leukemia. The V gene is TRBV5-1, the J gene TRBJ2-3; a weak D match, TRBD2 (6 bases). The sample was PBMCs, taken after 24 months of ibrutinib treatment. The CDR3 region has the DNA TGCGCCAGCAGCGCGGGACCCCGCACAGATACGCAGTATTTT. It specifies CASSAGPRTDTQYF.